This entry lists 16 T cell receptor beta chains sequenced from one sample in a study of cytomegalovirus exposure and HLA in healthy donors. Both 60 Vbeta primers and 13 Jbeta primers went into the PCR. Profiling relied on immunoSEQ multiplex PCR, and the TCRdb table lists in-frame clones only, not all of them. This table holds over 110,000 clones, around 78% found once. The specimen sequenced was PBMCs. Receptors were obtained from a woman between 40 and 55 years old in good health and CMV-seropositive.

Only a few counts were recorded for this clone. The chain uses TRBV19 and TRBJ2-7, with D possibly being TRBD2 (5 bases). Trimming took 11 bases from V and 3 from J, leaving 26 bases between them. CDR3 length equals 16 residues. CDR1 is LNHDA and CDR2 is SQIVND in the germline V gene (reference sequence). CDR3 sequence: CAAGSRFAPVIYEQYF. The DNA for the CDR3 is TGTGCCGCGGGTTCTAGGTTTGCCCCAGTTATCTACGAGCAGTACTTC.

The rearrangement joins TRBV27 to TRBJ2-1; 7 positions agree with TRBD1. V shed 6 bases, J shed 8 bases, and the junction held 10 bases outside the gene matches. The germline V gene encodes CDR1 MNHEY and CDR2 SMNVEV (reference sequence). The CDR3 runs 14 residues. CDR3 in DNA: TGTGCCAGCAGCCCTCTCGAAGGGGGCGATGAGCAGTTCTTC. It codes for CASSPLEGGDEQFF.

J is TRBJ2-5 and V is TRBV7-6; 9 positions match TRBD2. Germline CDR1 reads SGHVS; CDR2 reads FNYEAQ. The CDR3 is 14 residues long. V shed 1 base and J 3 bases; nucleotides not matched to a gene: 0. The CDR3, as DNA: TGTGCCAGCAGCTTAGGCGGGAGGGAAGAGACCCAGTACTTC. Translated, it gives CASSLGGREETQYF.

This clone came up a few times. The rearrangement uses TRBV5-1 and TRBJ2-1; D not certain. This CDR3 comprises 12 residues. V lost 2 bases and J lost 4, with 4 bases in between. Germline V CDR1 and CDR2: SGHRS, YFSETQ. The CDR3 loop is CASSFQYNEQFF. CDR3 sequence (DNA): TGCGCCAGCAGCTTTCAGTACAATGAGCAGTTCTTC.

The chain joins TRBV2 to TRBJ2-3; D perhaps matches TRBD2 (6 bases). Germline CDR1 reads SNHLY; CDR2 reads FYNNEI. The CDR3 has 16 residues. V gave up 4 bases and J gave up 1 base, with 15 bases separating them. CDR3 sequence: CASSVRRRGGTDTQYF. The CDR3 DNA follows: TGTGCCAGCAGTGTCCGAAGGCGGGGAGGCACAGATACGCAGTATTTT.

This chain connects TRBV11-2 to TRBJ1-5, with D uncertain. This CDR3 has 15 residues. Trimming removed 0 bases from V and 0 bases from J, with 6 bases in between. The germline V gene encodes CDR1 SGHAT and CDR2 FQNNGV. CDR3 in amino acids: CASSLDPYSNQPQHF. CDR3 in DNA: TGTGCCAGCAGCTTAGACCCCTATAGCAATCAGCCCCAGCATTTT.

The CDR3 protein is CASIDRLRDTEAFF. The CDR3 bases are TGTGCCAGTATTGACAGGTTGAGAGACACTGAAGCTTTCTTT. The chain carries TRBV19 and TRBJ1-1; maybe TRBD1 (6 bases). V shed 7 bases and J shed 3 bases, with 15 bases lying between them. This CDR3 is 14 amino acids long. The germline gives CDR1 LNHDA, CDR2 SQIVND (reference sequence).

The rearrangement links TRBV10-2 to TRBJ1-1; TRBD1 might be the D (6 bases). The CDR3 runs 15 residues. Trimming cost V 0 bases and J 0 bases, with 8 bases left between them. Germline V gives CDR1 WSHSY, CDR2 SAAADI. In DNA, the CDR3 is TGCGCCAGCAGTGAGTCTCAGGGGTTGAACACTGAAGCTTTCTTT. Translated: CASSESQGLNTEAFF.

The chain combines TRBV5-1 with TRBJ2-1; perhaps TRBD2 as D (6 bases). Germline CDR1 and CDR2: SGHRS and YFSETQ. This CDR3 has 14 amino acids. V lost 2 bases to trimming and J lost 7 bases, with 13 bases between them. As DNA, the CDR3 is TGCGCCAGCAGCTTCCGGGACTTAATGAATGAGCAGTTCTTC. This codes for CASSFRDLMNEQFF.

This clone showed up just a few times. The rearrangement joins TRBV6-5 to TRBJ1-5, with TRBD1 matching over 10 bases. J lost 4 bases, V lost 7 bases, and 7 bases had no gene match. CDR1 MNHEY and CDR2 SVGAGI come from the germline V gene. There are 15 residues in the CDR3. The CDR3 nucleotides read TGTGCCAGCAAGAGACAGGGGGCAGGAAATCAGCCCCAGCATTTT. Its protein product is CASKRQGAGNQPQHF.

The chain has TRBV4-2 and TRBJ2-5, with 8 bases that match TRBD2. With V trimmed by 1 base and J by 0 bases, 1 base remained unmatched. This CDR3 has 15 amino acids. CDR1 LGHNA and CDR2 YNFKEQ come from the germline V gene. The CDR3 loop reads CASSQGSGNQETQYF. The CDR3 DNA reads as TGTGCCAGCAGCCAAGGTAGCGGGAACCAAGAGACCCAGTACTTC.

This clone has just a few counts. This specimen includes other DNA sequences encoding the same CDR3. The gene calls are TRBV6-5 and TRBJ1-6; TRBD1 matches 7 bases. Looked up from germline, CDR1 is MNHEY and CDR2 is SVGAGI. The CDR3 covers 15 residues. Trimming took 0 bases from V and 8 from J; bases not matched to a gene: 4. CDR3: CASSYSRTGDSPLHF. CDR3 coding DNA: TGTGCCAGCAGTTACTCCAGGACAGGCGATTCACCCCTCCACTTT.

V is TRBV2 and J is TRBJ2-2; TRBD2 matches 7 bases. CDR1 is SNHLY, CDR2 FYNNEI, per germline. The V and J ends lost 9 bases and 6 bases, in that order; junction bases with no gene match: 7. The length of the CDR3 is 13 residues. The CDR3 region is CARGGSGAGELFF. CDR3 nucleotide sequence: TGTGCCAGGGGCGGGAGTGGGGCCGGGGAGCTGTTTTTT.

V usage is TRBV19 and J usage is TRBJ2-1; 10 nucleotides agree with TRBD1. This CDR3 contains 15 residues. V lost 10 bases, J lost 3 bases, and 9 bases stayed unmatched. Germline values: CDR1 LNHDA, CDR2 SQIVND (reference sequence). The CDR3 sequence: CATTLRDRGYNEQFF. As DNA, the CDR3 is TGTGCCACCACACTCCGGGACAGGGGCTACAATGAGCAGTTCTTC.

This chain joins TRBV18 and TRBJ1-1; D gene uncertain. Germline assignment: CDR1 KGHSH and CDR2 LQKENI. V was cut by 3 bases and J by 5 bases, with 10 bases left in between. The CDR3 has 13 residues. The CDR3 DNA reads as TGTGCCAGCTCACCGCCCGAGAGGACTGAAGCTTTCTTT. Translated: CASSPPERTEAFF.

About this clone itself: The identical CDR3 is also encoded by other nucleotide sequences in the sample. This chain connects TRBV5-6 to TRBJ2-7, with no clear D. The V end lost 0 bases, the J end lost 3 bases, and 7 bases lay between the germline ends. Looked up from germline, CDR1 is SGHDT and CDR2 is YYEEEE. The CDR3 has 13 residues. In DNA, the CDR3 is TGTGCCAGCAGCTTGGGGCAAAACTACGAGCAGTACTTC. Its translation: CASSLGQNYEQYF.